The clone carrying this T cell receptor (beta chain) was detected only once. PCR was performed a second time for roughly 6 to 12 cycles using a sample-barcoded 5' primer and a J-beta primer mix. A 12-random-nucleotide template-switch adaptor tagged each cDNA molecule. TCRdb passed the 5' RACE reads through MiXCR, listing each CDR3 protein once. This repertoire shows 800,000 to 1,000,000 distinct CDR3 sequences, roughly 50% found once; its top ten account for 13%. Healthy Caucasian individuals from Russia aged about 6 to 90 were enrolled as donors. The entry originates in a study of blood T cells in healthy people across ages. The CDR3 runs to 15 residues. V lost 3 bases and J lost 3; bases outside the gene matches: 5. CDR1 MGHRA and CDR2 YSYEKL come from the germline V gene.

This rearrangement joins TRBV4-1 to TRBJ2-5; 9 nucleotides match TRBD1. Sequenced sample: blood. This clonotype was sampled from a man younger than 40 in good health. For the CDR3, the DNA is TGCGCCAGCAGCCATCCCGGACAGGGGAAAGAGACCCAGTACTTC. Translated: CASSHPGQGKETQYF.